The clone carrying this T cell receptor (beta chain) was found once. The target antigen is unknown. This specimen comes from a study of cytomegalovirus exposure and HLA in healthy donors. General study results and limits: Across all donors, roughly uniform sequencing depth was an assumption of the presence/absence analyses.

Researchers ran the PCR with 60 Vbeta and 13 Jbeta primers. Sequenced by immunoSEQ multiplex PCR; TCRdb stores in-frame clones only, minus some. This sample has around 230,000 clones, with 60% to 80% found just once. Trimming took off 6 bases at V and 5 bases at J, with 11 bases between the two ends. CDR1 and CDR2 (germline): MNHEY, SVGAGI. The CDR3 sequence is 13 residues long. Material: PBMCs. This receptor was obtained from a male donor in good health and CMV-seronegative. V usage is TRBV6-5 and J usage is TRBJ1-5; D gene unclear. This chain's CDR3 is CASRDGRDQPQHF. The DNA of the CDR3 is TGTGCCAGCAGGGACGGGAGGGATCAGCCCCAGCATTTT.